A single T cell receptor beta chain is shown here with its context. The data stem from a study of cytomegalovirus exposure and HLA in healthy donors. In the PCR, 60 Vbeta and 13 Jbeta primers were used. The method was immunoSEQ multiplex PCR; TCRdb's version includes in-frame clones alone and lacks a portion of them. The sample lists approximately 120,000 clones, around 77% occurring once. Trimming removed 2 bases at V and 1 base at J, with 15 bases between. Germline lookup yields CDR1 MDHEN and CDR2 SYDVKM. The CDR3 runs 16 residues. The specimen was PBMCs. This rearrangement joins TRBV28 to TRBJ2-7, with D tentatively TRBD1 (5 bases). The origin of this receptor is a man in his forties or fifties in good health and CMV-seronegative. The CDR3 DNA reads as TGTGCCAGCAGTTTAGAGCAGGGAAGGGTTTCCTACGAGCAGTACTTC. Its translation: CASSLEQGRVSYEQYF.